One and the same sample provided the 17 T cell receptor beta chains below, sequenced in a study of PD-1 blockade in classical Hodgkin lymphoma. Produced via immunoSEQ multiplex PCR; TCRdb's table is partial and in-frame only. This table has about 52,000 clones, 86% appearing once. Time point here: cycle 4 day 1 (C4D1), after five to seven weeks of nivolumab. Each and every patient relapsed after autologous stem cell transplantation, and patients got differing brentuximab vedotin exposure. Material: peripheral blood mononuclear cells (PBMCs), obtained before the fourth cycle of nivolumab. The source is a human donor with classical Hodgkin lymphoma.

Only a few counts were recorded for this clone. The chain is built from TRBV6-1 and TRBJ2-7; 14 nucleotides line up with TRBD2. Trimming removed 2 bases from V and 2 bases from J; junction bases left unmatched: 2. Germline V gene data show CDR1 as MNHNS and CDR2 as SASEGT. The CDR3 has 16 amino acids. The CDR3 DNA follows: TGTGCCAGCAGTGAACCGGGACTAGCGGGAGCCTACGAGCAGTACTTC. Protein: CASSEPGLAGAYEQYF.

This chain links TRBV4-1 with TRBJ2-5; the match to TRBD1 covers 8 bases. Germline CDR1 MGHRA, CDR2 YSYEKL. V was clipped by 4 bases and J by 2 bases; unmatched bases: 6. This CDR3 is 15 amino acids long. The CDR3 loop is CASSPTGTGQETQYF. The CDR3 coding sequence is TGCGCCAGCAGCCCAACCGGGACAGGTCAAGAGACCCAGTACTTC.

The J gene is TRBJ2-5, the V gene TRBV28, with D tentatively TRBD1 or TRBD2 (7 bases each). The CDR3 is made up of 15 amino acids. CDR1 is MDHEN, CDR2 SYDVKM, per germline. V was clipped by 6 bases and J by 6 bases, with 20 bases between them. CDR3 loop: CASRGEGAGEKTQYF. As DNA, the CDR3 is TGTGCCAGCAGGGGGGAGGGGGCGGGCGAGAAGACCCAGTACTTC.

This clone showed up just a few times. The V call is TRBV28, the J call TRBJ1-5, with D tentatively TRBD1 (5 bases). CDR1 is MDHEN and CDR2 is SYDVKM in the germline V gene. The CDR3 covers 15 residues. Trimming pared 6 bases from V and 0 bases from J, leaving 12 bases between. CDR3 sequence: CASSGTFSSNQPQHF. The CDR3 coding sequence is TGTGCCAGCAGCGGGACTTTCTCTAGCAATCAGCCCCAGCATTTT.

This CDR3 reads CASSTRTGGKSEKLFF. DNA for the CDR3: TGTGCCAGCAGCACCCGGACAGGGGGCAAGAGTGAAAAACTGTTTTTT. This chain links TRBV11-2 with TRBJ1-4; 11 bases line up with TRBD1. CDR3 length equals 16 residues. CDR1 is SGHAT and CDR2 is FQNNGV in the germline V gene. Trimming took 5 bases from V and 7 from J; bases not matched to a gene: 9.

This chain's CDR3 is CASSLTVSGNTIYF. The CDR3 bases are TGCGCCAGCAGCTTGACAGTCTCTGGAAACACCATATATTTT. The V and J genes are TRBV5-1 and TRBJ1-3; D ambiguous. The CDR3 has 14 amino acids. V lost 1 base and J lost 0, with 5 bases in between. Germline V gene data show CDR1 as SGHRS and CDR2 as YFSETQ.

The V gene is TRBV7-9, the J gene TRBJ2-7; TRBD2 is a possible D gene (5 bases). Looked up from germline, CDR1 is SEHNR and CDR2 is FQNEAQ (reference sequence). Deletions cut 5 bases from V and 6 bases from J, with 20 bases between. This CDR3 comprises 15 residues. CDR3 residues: CASSQPGTTLGEQYF. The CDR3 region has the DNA TGTGCCAGCAGCCAGCCGGGAACAACCCTAGGCGAGCAGTACTTC.

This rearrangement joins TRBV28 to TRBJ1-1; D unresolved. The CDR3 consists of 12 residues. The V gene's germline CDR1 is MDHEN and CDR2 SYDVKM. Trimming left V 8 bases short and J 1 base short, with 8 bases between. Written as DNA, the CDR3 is TGTGCCAGCCGATCCGCGAACACTGAAGCTTTCTTT. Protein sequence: CASRSANTEAFF. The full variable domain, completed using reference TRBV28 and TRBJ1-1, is DVKVTQSSRYLVKRTGEKVFLECVQDMDHENMFWYRQDPGLGLRLIYFSYDVKMKEKGDIPEGYSVSREKKERFSLILESASTNQTSMYLCASRSANTEAFFGQGTRLTVV.

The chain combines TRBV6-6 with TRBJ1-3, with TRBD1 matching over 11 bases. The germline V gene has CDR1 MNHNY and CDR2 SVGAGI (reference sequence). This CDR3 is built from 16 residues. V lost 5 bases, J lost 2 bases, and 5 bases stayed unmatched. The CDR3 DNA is TGTGCCAGCAGTAAAGGACAGGGGGCGACTGGAAACACCATATATTTT. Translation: CASSKGQGATGNTIYF.

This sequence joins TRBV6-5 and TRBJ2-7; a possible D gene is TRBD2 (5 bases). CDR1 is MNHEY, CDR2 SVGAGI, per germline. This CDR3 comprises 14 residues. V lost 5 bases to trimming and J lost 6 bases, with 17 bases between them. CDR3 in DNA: TGTGCCAGCAGTGAATATCTCGGACTGGGCGAGCAGTACTTC. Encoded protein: CASSEYLGLGEQYF.

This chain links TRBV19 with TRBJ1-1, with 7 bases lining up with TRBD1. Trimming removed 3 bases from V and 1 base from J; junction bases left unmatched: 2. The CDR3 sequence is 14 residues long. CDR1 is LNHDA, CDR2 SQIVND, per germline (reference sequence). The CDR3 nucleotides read TGTGCCAGTAGTATGGGACAGTCGAACACTGAAGCTTTCTTT. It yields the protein CASSMGQSNTEAFF.

CDR3 in amino acids: CASSEVGGGTSNNEQFF. As DNA, the CDR3 is TGTGCCAGCAGTGAAGTAGGCGGAGGGACTAGCAACAATGAGCAGTTCTTC. The chain uses TRBV6-1 and TRBJ2-1, with 9 bases identical to TRBD2. CDR3 length equals 17 residues. The germline gives CDR1 MNHNS, CDR2 SASEGT. Trimming cost V 1 base and J 5 bases; bases outside gene matches: 9.

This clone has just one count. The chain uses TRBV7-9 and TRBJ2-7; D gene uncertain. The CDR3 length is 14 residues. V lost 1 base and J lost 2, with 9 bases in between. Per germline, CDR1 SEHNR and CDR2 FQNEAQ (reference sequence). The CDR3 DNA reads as TGTGCCAGCAGCTTAGGCCAGCCTCCCTACGAGCAGTACTTC. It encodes CASSLGQPPYEQYF.

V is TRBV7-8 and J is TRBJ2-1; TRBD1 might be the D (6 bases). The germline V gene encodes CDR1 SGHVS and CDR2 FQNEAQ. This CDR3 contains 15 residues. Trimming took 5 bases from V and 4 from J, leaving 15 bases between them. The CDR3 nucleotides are TGTGCCAGCAGCACTCGGACAGCTACGTACAATGAGCAGTTCTTC. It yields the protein CASSTRTATYNEQFF. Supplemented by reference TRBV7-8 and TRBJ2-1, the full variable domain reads GAGVSQSPRYKVAKRGQDVALRCDPISGHVSLFWYQQALGQGPEFLTYFQNEAQLDKSGLPSDRFFAERPEGSVSTLKIQRTQQEDSAVYLCASSTRTATYNEQFFGPGTRLTVL.

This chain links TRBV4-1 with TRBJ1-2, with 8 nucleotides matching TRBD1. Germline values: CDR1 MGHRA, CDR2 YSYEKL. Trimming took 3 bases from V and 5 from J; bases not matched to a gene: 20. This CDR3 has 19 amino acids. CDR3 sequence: CASSHIMAQGQGARYGYTF. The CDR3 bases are TGCGCCAGCAGCCATATCATGGCCCAGGGGCAGGGGGCGAGGTATGGCTACACCTTC.

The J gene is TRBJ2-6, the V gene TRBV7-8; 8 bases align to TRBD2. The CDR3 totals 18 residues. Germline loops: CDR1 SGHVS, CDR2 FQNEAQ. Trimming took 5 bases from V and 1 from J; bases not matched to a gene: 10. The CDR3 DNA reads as TGTGCCAGCAGCGTCCGGACTAGCATTCGATCTGGGGCCAACGTCCTGACTTTC. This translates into CASSVRTSIRSGANVLTF.

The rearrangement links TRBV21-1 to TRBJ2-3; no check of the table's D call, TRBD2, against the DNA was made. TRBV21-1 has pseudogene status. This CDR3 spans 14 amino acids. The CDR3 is CATIRGGGTDTQYF. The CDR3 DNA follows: TGTGCCACTATTCGGGGGGGTGGCACAGATACGCAGTATTTT.